Described below is a single TCR beta chain sequence and its context. Its antigen specificity is not known. No per-base quality is available; no much larger clone lies one base away. Relative to germline, V is 5 bases shorter and J is 5 bases shorter, with 18 bases between their ends. The CDR3, cysteine through phenylalanine, is 16 amino acids long. Solely the CDR3 DNA is kept, with 48 bases framed from the first base. The germline V gene gives CDR1 as SGHAT and CDR2 as FQNNGV. TCRbeta CDR3 regions were amplified from genomic DNA by means of the immunoSEQ Assay, a bias-controlled multiplex PCR. Concerning the study's data processing: The number of nucleated cells in each sample was estimated by amplification of reference gene primers within the assay. To quantify the absolute abundance of each unique TCRbeta CDR3 rearrangement, sequence reads were collapsed and filtered. Productive Simpson clonality was computed per sample as the square root of Simpson's diversity index over productive rearrangements. TCRdb provides this immuneACCESS table in a form limited to in-frame rearrangements. Some clones are lacking; in checked studies, under half of them reflect an unresolved V gene, and why the rest are absent is not known. The V and J calls and clone size were taken over from that table, and D and trimming were inferred from the DNA. Counted in this sample were 250,000 to 300,000 clones; 70% to 90% of them appeared once. The ten largest clones represent 11% of the sample.

Each collaborating institution followed its own protocols to collect whole blood in K2EDTA tubes. For TCRbeta analysis, collaborator samples were shipped as frozen whole blood, as isolated PBMCs, or as DNA extracted from either sample type. This entry is derived from a study of blood T cell repertoires in COVID-19 (dated by TCRdb to the early 2020s). About the investigation overall: Samples covering the acute and convalescent phases of COVID-19 were provided by collaborators in the United States, Italy and Spain. The prospective study material was composed of cDNA or gDNA derived from T cells, B-cell-depleted T cells, or PBMCs. Deeply sampled blood TCRbeta repertoires from subjects exposed to, actively infected with, or recovered from COVID-19 were included in the dataset. The repertoires were made available in a free public database intended to serve as a resource for research on the immune response to SARS-CoV-2. Samples were obtained from the ongoing ImmuneRACE study (first 160 participants) and from some 1,200 subjects provided by 6 global collaborators. A de-identified subject ID, COVID-19 status, age in years and sex were almost always included in the sample metadata. Where available, HLA class I and class II types were obtained from metadata supplied by the sample provider rather than from assay-based typing.

What the authors observed across the whole study: The amount of clinical and demographic metadata varied by source and participant and was provided uncurated.

This clonotype was obtained from a woman in her 70s with acute or convalescent COVID-19. The chain is encoded by TRBV11-2 joined to TRBJ1-4; TRBD1 might be the D gene, on 6 matching bases. The sample taken for sequencing was peripheral blood. The DNA is TGTGCCAGCAGCCCGGGACATTCGGGCTGGAATGAAAAACTGTTTTTT. Translated, it reads CASSPGHSGWNEKLFF. Beyond the CDR3, the reference TRBV11-2 and TRBJ1-4 genes provide the residues; the full variable domain reads: EAGVAQSPRYKIIEKRQSVAFWCNPISGHATLYWYQQILGQGPKLLIQFQNNGVVDDSQLPKDRFSAERLKGVDSTLKIQPAKLEDSAVYLCASSPGHSGWNEKLFFGSGTQLSVL.